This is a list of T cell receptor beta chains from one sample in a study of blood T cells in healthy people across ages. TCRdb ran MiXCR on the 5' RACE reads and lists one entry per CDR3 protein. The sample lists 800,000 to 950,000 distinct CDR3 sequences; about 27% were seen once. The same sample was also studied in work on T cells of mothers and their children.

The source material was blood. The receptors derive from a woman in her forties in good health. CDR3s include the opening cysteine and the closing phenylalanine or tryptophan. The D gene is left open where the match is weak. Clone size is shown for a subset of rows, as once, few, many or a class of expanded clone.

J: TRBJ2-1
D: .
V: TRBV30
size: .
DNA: TGTGCCTGGTCCCATGACAGAAATGGCAATGAGCAGTTCTTC
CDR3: CAWSHDRNGNEQFF

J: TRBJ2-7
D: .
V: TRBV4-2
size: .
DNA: TGTGCCAGCAGCCAACAGACTAGCTACGAGCAGTACTTC
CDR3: CASSQQTSYEQYF

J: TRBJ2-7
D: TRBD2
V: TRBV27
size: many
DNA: TGTGCCAGCAGTACTCTAGCGGGGGGATCCGACGAGCAGTACTTC
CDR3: CASSTLAGGSDEQYF

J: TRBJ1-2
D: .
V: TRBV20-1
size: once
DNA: TGCAGTGCTCTCCCTCTGCGGACGGGCTATGGCTACACCTTC
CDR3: CSALPLRTGYGYTF

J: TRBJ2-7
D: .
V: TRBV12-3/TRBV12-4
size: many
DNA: TGTGCCAGCAGTTGGTCGCAGGGGAGTCTCGAGCAGTACTTC
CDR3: CASSWSQGSLEQYF

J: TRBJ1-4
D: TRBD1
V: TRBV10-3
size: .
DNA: TGTGCCATCAAGGGGGCAGGCAATAATGAAAAACTGTTTTTT
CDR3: CAIKGAGNNEKLFF

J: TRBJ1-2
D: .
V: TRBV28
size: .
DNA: TGTGCCAGCAGAGGCCCTTTGGTTGGCTACACCTTC
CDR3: CASRGPLVGYTF

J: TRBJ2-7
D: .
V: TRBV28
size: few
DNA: TGTGCCAGCAGTTCCGAAGAGGGGCACGAGGCCTACGAGCAGTACTTC
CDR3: CASSSEEGHEAYEQYF

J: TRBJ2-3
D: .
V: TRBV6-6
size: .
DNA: TGTGTCAGCAGCCAGGGGCGACCTAGCACAGATACGCAGTATTTT
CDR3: CVSSQGRPSTDTQYF

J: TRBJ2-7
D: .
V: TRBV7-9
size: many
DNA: TGTGCCAGCAGCTTAAAAGGGCGGACGGCCAGCTCCTACGAGCAGTACTTC
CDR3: CASSLKGRTASSYEQYF

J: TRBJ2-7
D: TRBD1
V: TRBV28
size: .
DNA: TGTGCCAGCAGTTTATGGAGGACAGGGGGCGGCATCTACGAGCAGTACTTC
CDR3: CASSLWRTGGGIYEQYF

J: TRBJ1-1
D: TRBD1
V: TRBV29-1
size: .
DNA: TGCAGCGTCGCTCAGAACAGGGGGAGGGCAGCTTTCTTT
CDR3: CSVAQNRGRAAFF

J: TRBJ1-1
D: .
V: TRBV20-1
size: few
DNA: TGCAGTGCTCCTGGGGAGTCTGAAGCTTTCTTT
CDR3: CSAPGESEAFF

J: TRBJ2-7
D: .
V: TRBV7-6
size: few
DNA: TGTGCCAGCAGCTTAGGCCCCCTGAGGGCCTCCTACGAGCAGTACTTC
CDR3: CASSLGPLRASYEQYF

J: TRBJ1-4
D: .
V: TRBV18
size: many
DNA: TGTGCCAGCTCACCCAGGAGTCCAGGGCTTGGCGAAAAACTGTTTTTT
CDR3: CASSPRSPGLGEKLFF

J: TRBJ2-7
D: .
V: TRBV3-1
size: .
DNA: TGTGGCAGCAGCCAAGGCAGGGGATCCTACGAGCAGTACTTC
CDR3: CGSSQGRGSYEQYF

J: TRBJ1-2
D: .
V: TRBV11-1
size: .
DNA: TGTGCCAGCAGCTTAAATGGTGGAAGAACGGCTAACTATGGCTACACCTTC
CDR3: CASSLNGGRTANYGYTF

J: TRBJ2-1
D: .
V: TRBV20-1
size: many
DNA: TGCAGTGCTAGAAGCCGGGACGGGGCGGGGTACTACAATGAGCAGTTCTTC
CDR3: CSARSRDGAGYYNEQFF

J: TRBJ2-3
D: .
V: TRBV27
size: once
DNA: TGTGCCAGCAGTTTATTAGAGGATACGCGGTATTTT
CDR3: CASSLLEDTRYF

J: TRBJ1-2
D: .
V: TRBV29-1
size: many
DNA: TGCAGCGTTGAAGCCCCGGGGCAGGGGCTGGGTGGCTACACCTTC
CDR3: CSVEAPGQGLGGYTF

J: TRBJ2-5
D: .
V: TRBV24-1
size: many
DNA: TGTGCCACCAGTGATTCAAGGAAGCAAGAGACCCAGTACTTC
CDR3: CATSDSRKQETQYF

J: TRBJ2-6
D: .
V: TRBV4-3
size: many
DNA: TGCGCCAGCAGCCCGGGCAGGTCCGGGGCCAACGTCCTGACTTTC
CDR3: CASSPGRSGANVLTF

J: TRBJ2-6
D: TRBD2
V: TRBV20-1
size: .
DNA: TGCAGTGCTAGAGAAGCTAGCGGGGGGGCTGGGGCCAACGTCCTGACTTTC
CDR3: CSAREASGGAGANVLTF

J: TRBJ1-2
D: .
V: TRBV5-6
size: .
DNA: TGTGCCAGCAGCCGCCGACCGGCCGATGGCTACACCTTC
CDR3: CASSRRPADGYTF

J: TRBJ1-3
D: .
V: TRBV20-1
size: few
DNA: TGCAGTGCTCAGAAGAGGCTTAGCTCTGGAAACACCATATATTTT
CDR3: CSAQKRLSSGNTIYF

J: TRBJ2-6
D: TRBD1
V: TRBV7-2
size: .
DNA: TGTGCCAGCAGCCAGGACAGGGGAGCCAACGTCCTGACTTTC
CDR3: CASSQDRGANVLTF

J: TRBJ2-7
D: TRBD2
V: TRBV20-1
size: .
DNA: TGCAGTGCTAGAGATAGTGGGGGGGGCGAGCAGTACTTC
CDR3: CSARDSGGGEQYF

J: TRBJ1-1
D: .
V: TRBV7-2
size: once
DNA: TGTGCCAGCAGCAGTCCCGGGACGGTATTGAACACTGAAGCTTTCTTT
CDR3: CASSSPGTVLNTEAFF

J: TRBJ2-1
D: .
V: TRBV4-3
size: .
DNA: TGCGCCAGCAGCCAGGCCCTCGGGAGCTCCTTCTATGAGCAGTTCTTC
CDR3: CASSQALGSSFYEQFF

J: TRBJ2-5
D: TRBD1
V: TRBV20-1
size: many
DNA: TGCAGTGCTAGAAAAACAGGGGGGAGAAACCAAGAGACCCAGTACTTC
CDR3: CSARKTGGRNQETQYF

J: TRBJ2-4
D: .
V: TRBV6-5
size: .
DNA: TGTGCCAGCAGCTTAGCGGAGCCCTCCTACAATGAGCAGTACTTC
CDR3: CASSLAEPSYNEQYF

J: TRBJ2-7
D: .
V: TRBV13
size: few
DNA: TGTGCCAGCAGCGTTCAGGGTACCTACGAGCAGTACTTC
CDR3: CASSVQGTYEQYF

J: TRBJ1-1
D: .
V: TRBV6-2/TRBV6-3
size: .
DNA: TGTGCCAGCAGTTACCGTGACAGGAGGAACACTGAAGCTTTCTTT
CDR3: CASSYRDRRNTEAFF

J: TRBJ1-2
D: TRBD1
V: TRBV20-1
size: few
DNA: TGCAGTGCTACGAGGGACAGCCCCCGGGGTTATGGCTACACCTTC
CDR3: CSATRDSPRGYGYTF

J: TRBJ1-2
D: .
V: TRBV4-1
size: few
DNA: TGCGCCAGCAGCCAAGATAGTCGGTCCAGGGGATCTAACTATGGCTACACCTTC
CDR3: CASSQDSRSRGSNYGYTF